What follows is one TCR beta chain and its context. Its antigen is unidentified. TCRdb reprocessed the 5' RACE reads and keeps a single row for each CDR3 protein, giving no DNA. The repertoire table contains approximately 380,000 distinct CDR3 sequences. The data are from a study of T cells expressing NK-cell markers. Broader study findings: In several donors, these clonotypes also led the CD3+CD56-NKG2C+ fraction.

The length of the CDR3 is 17 residues. Germline lookup yields CDR1 SGDLS and CDR2 YYNGEE. The TCR originated in a man aged 18-75 years in good health. The chain links TRBV9 to TRBJ2-7; TCRdb's D call of TRBD2 is untestable without DNA. Material for sequencing was blood T cells: a sorted CD56 or NKG2C T cell subset, CD4+ or CD8+ T cells, or bulk PBMC T cells (not recorded which). The CDR3 loop is CASSVGGRVDFPYEQYF.